This T cell receptor (beta chain) was obtained from a study of PD-1 blockade in classical Hodgkin lymphoma. A remark on this clone: Its antigen is undetermined.

Brentuximab vedotin exposure varied among the patients, all of whom had relapsed after autologous stem cell transplantation. Sequenced by immunoSEQ multiplex PCR; TCRdb stores in-frame clones only, minus some. The table lists 49,000 or so clones, about three quarters of them singletons. Study findings and constraints: Diversity in CD4+ TCRs, unlike that measured in CD8+ TCRs, had risen significantly by C4D1. Those achieving complete response showed baseline diversity like newly diagnosed patients.

CDR1 is MDHEN and CDR2 is SYDVKM in the germline V gene. The CDR3 totals 14 residues. Trimming cost V 8 bases and J 1 base; bases outside gene matches: 5. Sequencing was performed on peripheral blood mononuclear cells (PBMCs), taken before the second cycle of nivolumab. J is TRBJ2-3 and V is TRBV28; 8 bases agree with TRBD2. The origin of this receptor is a human donor with classical Hodgkin lymphoma. CDR3 sequence reads: CASGRGGRTDTQYF. The CDR3, as DNA: TGTGCCAGCGGACGGGGGGGCCGCACAGATACGCAGTATTTT. The full variable domain, with the rest looked up from reference TRBV28 and TRBJ2-3, is DVKVTQSSRYLVKRTGEKVFLECVQDMDHENMFWYRQDPGLGLRLIYFSYDVKMKEKGDIPEGYSVSREKKERFSLILESASTNQTSMYLCASGRGGRTDTQYFGPGTRLTVL.